One and the same sample provided the 18 T cell receptor beta chains below, sequenced in a study (dated by TCRdb to the mid-2010s). Libraries were prepared through RT-PCR. Sequencing instrument: Illumina MiSeq. TCRdb reprocessing: public reads trimmed at Q25 with fastp, clones called with MiXCR, in-frame beta chains kept. Each CDR3 protein gets just one entry, which takes the most common genes and DNA from the rows behind it. In all, the sample holds hundreds of thousands of distinct CDR3 sequences, and 12% to 15% of those were seen once. The ten most abundant clones make up 3% to 4.5% of the sample. Source material: memory CD4+ T cells from blood. These TCRs come from a female donor in good health, serving as a healthy control.

The chain couples TRBV20-1 to TRBJ2-4; D call uncertain. Germline-derived CDR1 and CDR2 are DFQATT and SNEGSKA (reference sequence). The V gene lost 5 bases and the J gene lost 0 bases, with 17 bases spanning the gap. The CDR3 runs to 16 residues. The CDR3 here is CSALYALGLAKNIQYF. The DNA for the CDR3 is TGCAGTGCTTTGTATGCGCTAGGTTTAGCCAAAAACATTCAGTACTTC.

This chain uses TRBV7-9 with TRBJ1-6; 7 bases are shared with TRBD1. Per the germline V gene, CDR1 is SEHNR and CDR2 is FQNEAQ (reference sequence). The CDR3 is made up of 14 amino acids. V trimming: 6 bases; J trimming: 7 bases; junction bases outside the gene matches: 6. CDR3 DNA sequence: TGTGCCAGCAGTCGGGGACAGTTGAATTCACCCCTCCACTTT. Its translation is CASSRGQLNSPLHF.

This chain links TRBV28 with TRBJ1-2; no firm D call. Trimming removed 7 bases from V and 4 bases from J, with 13 bases in between. The CDR3 loop spans 13 amino acids. From germline, CDR1 is MDHEN and CDR2 SYDVKM. CDR3: CASNMGGGYGYTF. The CDR3 DNA is TGTGCCAGCAATATGGGCGGCGGCTATGGCTACACCTTC.

This clonotype was seen ten or more times. This sequence joins TRBV5-1 and TRBJ2-3, with D perhaps matching TRBD1 (5 bases). This CDR3 has 15 amino acids. Germline V gene data show CDR1 as SGHRS and CDR2 as YFSETQ. V was pared by 0 bases and J by 3 bases, with 11 bases between. The CDR3 sequence: CASSLGQITTDTQYF. The CDR3 DNA follows: TGCGCCAGCAGCTTGGGACAGATTACGACAGATACGCAGTATTTT.

This clonotype was counted many times. The rearrangement links TRBV27 to TRBJ1-2; 10 bases map to TRBD1. The CDR3 sequence is 13 residues long. J gave up 4 bases and V 4 bases, and 0 bases lay outside the gene matches. The germline gives CDR1 MNHEY, CDR2 SMNVEV (reference sequence). CDR3 nucleotides: TGTGCCAGCAGTTGGACAGGGGGCTATGGCTACACCTTC. Amino acids: CASSWTGGYGYTF.

The CDR3, as DNA: TGCAGTGCTAGTGGGCTAGGGGGGGGTGCCACTGAAGCTTTCTTT. Amino acids: CSASGLGGGATEAFF. This rearrangement joins TRBV20-1 to TRBJ1-1; TRBD1 is a possible D gene (6 bases). CDR3 length equals 15 residues. The germline V gene encodes CDR1 DFQATT and CDR2 SNEGSKA (reference sequence). V lost 3 bases and J lost 4, with 18 bases in between.

This clonotype was seen ten or more times. The CDR3 bases are TGTGCCAGCAGCCCCATCGGCACTAGCGGATACACAGATACGCAGTATTTT. It codes for CASSPIGTSGYTDTQYF. The J gene is TRBJ2-3, the V gene TRBV7-6; 8 bases align to TRBD2. Germline assignment: CDR1 SGHVS and CDR2 FNYEAQ. V shed 5 bases, J shed 2 bases, and the junction held 12 bases outside the gene matches. This CDR3 spans 17 amino acids.

The V call is TRBV5-1, the J call TRBJ2-2, with D tentatively TRBD2 (5 bases). The CDR3 is 15 residues long. Looked up from germline, CDR1 is SGHRS and CDR2 is YFSETQ. V lost 0 bases to trimming and J lost 0 bases, with 6 bases between them. This chain's CDR3 is CASSLAEANTGELFF. CDR3 nucleotides: TGCGCCAGCAGCTTGGCGGAGGCGAACACCGGGGAGCTGTTTTTT.

The chain employs TRBV7-9 and TRBJ1-6; a possible D gene is TRBD1 (5 bases). Germline CDR1 is SEHNR and CDR2 is FQNEAQ (reference sequence). CDR3 length: 16 residues. V lost 5 bases, J lost 5 bases, and 16 bases lay in between. In DNA, the CDR3 is TGTGCCAGCAGCCCACCTAATGGGGGTCATAATTCACCCCTCCACTTT. Amino acid sequence: CASSPPNGGHNSPLHF.

This clonotype came up many times. V gene TRBV5-1 combines with J gene TRBJ2-3; 11 bases map to TRBD2. This CDR3 region has 15 residues. V lost 7 bases, J lost 1 base, and 5 bases stayed unmatched. Germline V gene sequence: CDR1 SGHRS, CDR2 YFSETQ. The CDR3 nucleotides are TGCGCCAGCTTCGGGACTAGCGGAGGCACAGATACGCAGTATTTT. Amino acids: CASFGTSGGTDTQYF.

This clonotype was seen a few times. The V gene is TRBV20-1, the J gene TRBJ2-3; TRBD1 aligns across 8 bases. There are 14 residues in the CDR3. The V and J ends lost 5 bases and 3 bases, in that order; junction bases with no gene match: 7. CDR1 is DFQATT, CDR2 SNEGSKA, per germline (reference sequence). CDR3 sequence (DNA): TGCAGTGCTCAAGTCACAGGGGGTACAGATACGCAGTATTTT. It translates to CSAQVTGGTDTQYF.

The V gene is TRBV7-2, the J gene TRBJ2-6; TRBD1 is a possible D gene (6 bases). Germline V gives CDR1 SGHTA, CDR2 FQGNSA. V was cut by 5 bases and J by 0 bases, with 14 bases left in between. CDR3 length: 17 amino acids. CDR3 nucleotides: TGTGCCAGCAGCCCCAGGGGCGAGACCTCTGGGGCCAACGTCCTGACTTTC. It is translated as CASSPRGETSGANVLTF.

This chain links TRBV6-6 with TRBJ2-7; TRBD1 matches at 7 bases. V was pared by 2 bases and J by 6 bases, with 7 bases of the junction left unmatched. Germline V gene data show CDR1 as MNHNY and CDR2 as SVGAGI (reference sequence). The CDR3 length is 14 residues. CDR3 nucleotides: TGTGCCAGCAGTTACAACCCGACAGGGATCGAGCAGTACTTC. Translation: CASSYNPTGIEQYF.

This clonotype was counted a few times. The chain joins TRBV20-1 to TRBJ2-3; tentative D call: TRBD1 (6 bases). Trimming removed 7 bases from V and 4 bases from J, with 15 bases in between. Germline loops: CDR1 DFQATT, CDR2 SNEGSKA (reference sequence). The CDR3 contains 13 residues. Written as DNA, the CDR3 is TGCAGTGAAAGGGGGAAGGTAGCAGATACGCAGTATTTT. Residues: CSERGKVADTQYF.

This chain connects TRBV20-1 to TRBJ2-7, with D perhaps matching TRBD1 (7 bases). This CDR3 spans 12 amino acids. V was shortened by 6 bases and J by 7 bases, with 16 bases between the two germline ends. Germline values: CDR1 DFQATT, CDR2 SNEGSKA (reference sequence). CDR3 coding DNA: TGCAGTGCCGTGGAGGGGGCGAGGGAGCAGTACTTC. This sequence encodes CSAVEGAREQYF.

This clonotype was seen a handful of times. The rearrangement links TRBV10-3 to TRBJ2-1; no reliable D call. The V and J ends lost 11 bases and 1 base respectively, with 15 bases between them. CDR1 ENHRY and CDR2 SYGVKD come from the germline V gene. CDR3 length: 14 residues. This chain's CDR3 is CAVQVETSYNEQFF. The CDR3 DNA is TGTGCCGTCCAGGTCGAGACTTCCTACAATGAGCAGTTCTTC.

The V and J genes are TRBV28 and TRBJ2-5, with D tentatively TRBD2 (5 bases). This CDR3 has 14 amino acids. The V end was cut by 6 bases, the J end by 2 bases, with 13 bases between. From germline, CDR1 is MDHEN and CDR2 SYDVKM. DNA of the CDR3: TGTGCCAGCAGAGACGAGAGACTACAAGAGACCCAGTACTTC. This translates into CASRDERLQETQYF.

This clonotype was seen repeatedly, ten times or more. This chain links TRBV12-3 or TRBV12-4 with TRBJ2-5, with D hard to call. The CDR3 is 13 amino acids. The V end lost 0 bases, the J end lost 7 bases, and 9 bases lay between the germline ends. The CDR3 bases are TGTGCCAGCAGTTTAGCGGCCACGGGGACCCAGTACTTC. It codes for CASSLAATGTQYF.